The clone carrying this T cell receptor beta chain turned up a few times. Antigen specificity is unknown. With molecular barcodes, quantitative 5'-RACE was used to make the TCR beta libraries. TCRdb re-analysed the 5' RACE reads in MiXCR, keeping a single row per CDR3 protein. The profile shows roughly 490,000 distinct CDR3 sequences, about 5.2% of them singletons. Trimming stripped 3 bases from V and 3 bases from J, with 15 bases between. Germline-derived CDR1 and CDR2 are SGHAT and FQNNGV. The CDR3 is 15 residues long. The data belong to a study of CD8 T cells in ankylosing spondylitis. General study results and limits: Reports say disease-linked clones showed up significantly more in matched ankylosing spondylitis synovial fluid. Disease-linked clones, CD8+, were relatively rare in peripheral blood. Eight or nine highly homologous variants formed a TCR beta motif that appeared characteristic of ankylosing spondylitis blood. Several of the motif variants were reported before in synovial fluid and blood from reactive arthritis.

The V gene is TRBV11-2, the J gene TRBJ2-7; D is tentatively TRBD1 or TRBD2 (6 bases each). The sequence was collected from a male donor with ankylosing spondylitis. Sample: blood, either unsorted or a sorted T cell fraction (not recorded which). DNA of the CDR3: TGTGCCAGCAGCTTTTTAACGGGGGCTAACTACGAGCAGTACTTC. As protein: CASSFLTGANYEQYF.